This T cell receptor (beta chain) stems from a study of T cell repertoires in cytomegalovirus infection. Study details: It can be stated that public TCR beta signatures indicated CMV infection as well as a matching HLA type.

Germline CDR1 SGHVS, CDR2 FNYEAQ. The CDR3 extends over 16 amino acids. A word on this clonotype: The antigen is not known. A single base separates this from a much larger clone, so it may be a read error.

General observations from the study: Ex vivo responses were dominated by HLA-C-restricted CMV-specific TCR beta clonotypes.

Using its own MiXCR run on the reads, TCRdb lists one record per CDR3 protein. In the table there are 100,000 to 120,000 distinct CDR3 sequences, around 31% of which are singletons. Sequencing used CD8+ T cells from cultured PBMCs, obtained from culture after CMV antigen stimulation. The receptor was derived from a human donor in good health (CMV status not recorded). Some clones in this sample may be carry-over from other donors' samples. The chain uses TRBV7-6 and TRBJ1-4; D remains unclear. In DNA, the CDR3 is TGTGCCAGCGGCTTAGCGGGATTTGCAACTAATGAAAAACTGTTTTTT. Residues: CASGLAGFATNEKLFF.